The 25 T cell receptor beta chains below all came from one sample that was sequenced in a study of tumor and adjacent non-tumor tissue in lung cancer. A modified ARM-PCR protocol with three rounds of nested PCR amplified TCRbeta. One entry per CDR3 protein results from TCRdb running MiXCR on the multiplex PCR reads. The sample has approximately 110,000 distinct CDR3 sequences, roughly 80% seen once. RNA was extracted from bulk tissue without any cell sorting. The sequenced sample consisted of lung tumor tissue. These receptors were taken from a woman in her fifties or sixties with non-small cell lung cancer.

Of note for this clonotype: An end of the junction differs from the germline gene, which may be a read error. This sequence joins TRBV28 and TRBJ2-5; D is ambiguous. This CDR3 is built from 15 residues. Germline V lookup: CDR1 MDHEN, CDR2 SYDVKM. The CDR3 DNA follows: TGTGCCAGCAGTTCCTTAGACAAGGAAAAAGAGTCCCAGTACTTC. It translates to CASSSLDKEKESQYF.

Comment on this clonotype: The junction shows a germline mismatch at one end, possibly a read error. The chain couples TRBV11-2 to TRBJ1-5, with unresolved D. This CDR3 region has 13 residues. The germline gives CDR1 SGHAT, CDR2 FQNNGV. CDR3 nucleotide sequence: TGTGCCAGCAGCTCCGAGGGTTCTCAGCCTCAGCATTTT. Translation: CASSSEGSQPQHF.

The chain recombines TRBV29-1 with TRBJ1-5; D possibly corresponds to TRBD1 (6 bases). The CDR3 sequence is 14 residues long. Germline V gives CDR1 SQVTM, CDR2 ANQGSEA. V was shortened by 8 bases and J by 6 bases, with 20 bases between the two germline ends. CDR3 sequence: CSLQQGYGTQPQHF. The CDR3, as DNA: TGCAGCCTTCAGCAGGGGTATGGGACTCAGCCCCAGCATTTT.

This clonotype appeared a single time. The junction and the germline gene differ at one end; a read error may be behind it. The chain carries TRBV11-1 and TRBJ2-1; D unclear. CDR1 is SGHAT, CDR2 FQDESV, per germline (reference sequence). This CDR3 comprises 14 residues. The CDR3 DNA is TGTGCCGGCAGCCGGGCCGGTGGATTCTATGAGCAGTTCTTC. It encodes CAGSRAGGFYEQFF. Full variable domain (remainder filled in from reference TRBV11-1 and TRBJ2-1): EAEVAQSPRYKITEKSQAVAFWCDPISGHATLYWYRQILGQGPELLVQFQDESVVDDSQLPKDRFSAERLKGVDSTLKIQPAELGDSAMYLCAGSRAGGFYEQFFGPGTRLTVL.

In this sample, this clonotype turned up once. The rearrangement joins TRBV4-1 to TRBJ2-2, with D possibly TRBD2 on 6 matching bases. Looked up from germline, CDR1 is MGHRA and CDR2 is YSYEKL. The V and J ends lost 6 bases and 9 bases respectively, with 26 bases between them. The CDR3 has 17 amino acids. The chain's CDR3 is CASSPRWSGASTWELFF. The CDR3 nucleotides are TGCGCCAGCAGTCCAAGATGGTCGGGAGCTTCTACCTGGGAGCTGTTTTTT.

As to this clonotype: Sequence at one end of the junction differs from germline and may be a read error. The chain joins TRBV11-2 to TRBJ2-3; D unclear. The CDR3 contains 15 residues. Per the germline V gene, CDR1 is SGHAT and CDR2 is FQNNGV. The CDR3 nucleotides read TGTACCAGCACCTTAGACGGACCGCCGCTTGACACGCAGTATTTT. Protein: CTSTLDGPPLDTQYF. Variable domain in full (rest from reference TRBV11-2 and TRBJ2-3): EAGVAQSPRYKIIEKRQSVAFWCNPISGHATLYWYQQILGQGPKLLIQFQNNGVVDDSQLPKDRFSAERLKGVDSTLKIQPAKLEDSAVYLCTSTLDGPPLDTQYFGPGTRLTVL.

This sequence joins TRBV6-5 and TRBJ1-5, with D possibly TRBD1 on 6 matching bases. Looked up from germline, CDR1 is MNHEY and CDR2 is SVGAGI. Deletions cut 2 bases from V and 16 bases from J, with 18 bases between. The CDR3 length is 13 residues. The CDR3 loop is CASSYAMGQPRHF. The DNA for the CDR3 is TGTGCCAGCAGTTACGCAATGGGACAACCCCGTCATTTT.

This clonotype was observed a handful of times. The junction differs from germline at one of its ends, possibly a read error. The rearrangement links TRBV11-3 to TRBJ2-2; 10 bases are a match to TRBD1. This CDR3 has 15 residues. Germline lookup yields CDR1 SGHNT and CDR2 YENEEA. DNA of the CDR3: TGTGCCAACAGTCCCGGGACAGGGGTCACCGAGGAGCTGTTTTTT. Its protein is CANSPGTGVTEELFF. Drawing the rest from reference TRBV11-3 and TRBJ2-2, the complete variable domain is EAGVVQSPRYKIIEKKQPVAFWCNPISGHNTLYWYLQNLGQGPELLIRYENEEAVDDSQLPKDRFSAERLKGVDSTLKIQPAELGDSAVYLCANSPGTGVTEELFFGEGSRLTVL.

In the case of this clonotype: With a much larger clone just one base away, this may be a read error. The chain uses TRBV11-2 and TRBJ2-2, with 9 bases lining up with TRBD1. Germline V gene data show CDR1 as SGHAT and CDR2 as FQNNGV. The V gene end was trimmed by 8 bases and the J gene end by 5 bases; junction bases not matched to a gene: 9. The CDR3 has 15 residues. The CDR3 loop reads CASDFGTGQTGELFF. Here the CDR3 DNA reads TGTGCCAGCGACTTTGGGACAGGGCAAACCGGGGAGCTGTTTTTT.

Turning to this clonotype: One junction end disagrees with the germline gene, perhaps due to a read error. The rearrangement links TRBV14 to TRBJ2-1; 8 bases agree with TRBD1. Per germline, CDR1 SGHDN and CDR2 FVKESK. CDR3 length: 13 residues. CDR3 nucleotide sequence: TGTGCTAGCAACTCGGACAGGGATGGTGAGCAGTTCTTC. It codes for CASNSDRDGEQFF.

As for this clonotype: This is likely a read error, given that the CDR3 carries no conserved phenylalanine or tryptophan at its end. The genes are TRBV20-1 and TRBJ2-5, with D possibly being TRBD2 (8 bases). This CDR3 has 16 amino acids. The V end was cut by 5 bases, the J end by 2 bases, with 21 bases between. From germline, CDR1 is DFQATT and CDR2 SNEGSKA (reference sequence). The CDR3 DNA reads TGCAGTGCTGTTGGACTAGCAGGGGGGAGACAAGAGACCCAGTACCTC. Its translation: CSAVGLAGGRQETQYL.

As regards this clonotype: A single base separates this from a much larger clone, so it may be a read error. The V call is TRBV12-3 or TRBV12-4, the J call TRBJ2-5, with no clear D. Trimming took off 10 bases at V and 5 bases at J, with 11 bases between the two ends. The CDR3 loop spans 11 amino acids. CDR3 in DNA: TGTGCCAACAGCCGACGGGAGACCCAGTACTTC. It yields the protein CANSRRETQYF.

Note on this clonotype: No conserved phenylalanine or tryptophan is present at the end of the CDR3, so a read error is the likely explanation. CDR3 nucleotide sequence: TGTGCCAGCAGTTTATGGGCTAGCGGGTTTACCTACGAGCAGTACTAC. It is translated as CASSLWASGFTYEQYY. The chain carries TRBV28 and TRBJ2-7, with 8 nucleotides matching TRBD2. V lost 0 bases, J lost 2 bases, and 6 bases stayed unmatched. The CDR3 has 16 residues. Germline loops: CDR1 MDHEN, CDR2 SYDVKM.

This clonotype was observed a handful of times. A much larger clone differs from this one at a single base, so this may be a read error. The rearrangement links TRBV29-1 to TRBJ1-2, with a possible D match to TRBD1 (6 bases). The CDR3 spans 15 residues. The germline CDR1 and CDR2 sequences are SQVTM and ANQGSEA. The CDR3 is CSGKPLGTQHYGYAF. As DNA, the CDR3 is TGCAGCGGTAAGCCCCTTGGGACACAACACTATGGCTACGCCTTC.

Notes on this clonotype: This CDR3 fails to terminate in the conserved phenylalanine or tryptophan, so it likely reflects a read error. The CDR3 region has the DNA TGTGCCAACCTTGGGGGGGGATCCCACGAGCAGTACCTC. Translated, it gives CANLGGGSHEQYL. The rearrangement links TRBV12-3 or TRBV12-4 to TRBJ2-7, with 7 bases fitting TRBD2. V was pared by 10 bases and J by 5 bases, with 11 bases of the junction left unmatched. This CDR3 has 13 residues.

Comments on this clonotype: A clone one base away is much larger, so this may be a read error. The chain carries TRBV4-3 and TRBJ2-1, with 9 bases that match TRBD2. This CDR3 is 16 amino acids long. The germline V gene encodes CDR1 LGHNA and CDR2 YSLEER. CDR3 sequence: CASSHLTSGNYNEEFF. CDR3 nucleotide sequence: TGCGCCAGCAGCCATCTGACTAGCGGCAACTACAATGAGGAGTTCTTC.

This clonotype occurred a few times. A read error may be the cause here, since a much bigger clone is one base away. The chain has TRBV6-2 or TRBV6-3 and TRBJ1-5; TRBD1 is a possible D gene (5 bases). This CDR3 is 16 amino acids long. In germline, CDR1 is MNHEY, CDR2 SVGEGT. Here the CDR3 reads CVSRTGRRQPNQPQHF. The CDR3 DNA follows: TGTGTCAGCAGGACGGGACGGCGACAGCCCAATCAGCCCCAGCATTTT.

Remarks on this clonotype: At one boundary the junction diverges from the germline segment, which might be a read error. This rearrangement joins TRBV29-1 to TRBJ2-7, with TRBD2 matching 8 bases. Per germline, CDR1 SQVTM and CDR2 ANQGSEA. This CDR3 comprises 12 residues. The CDR3 nucleotides read TGCAGCGTCGCGGGACTAGGGAACGAGCAATACTTC. Protein sequence: CSVAGLGNEQYF.

In regard to this clonotype: Mismatch with germline at one junction end may stem from a read error. The V gene is TRBV11-3, the J gene TRBJ2-2, with 7 nucleotides matching TRBD1. The length of the CDR3 is 15 residues. Germline CDR1 is SGHNT and CDR2 is YENEEA. CDR3 region: CARSPRDSNNGVLSF. In nucleotides, the CDR3 is TGTGCCAGAAGCCCAAGGGACAGCAACAACGGGGTGCTGTCTTTT.

Worth noting for this clonotype: One end of the junction varies from germline; a read error may be responsible. This chain links TRBV4-1 with TRBJ1-5; D not resolved. The CDR3 consists of 14 residues. CDR1 is MGHRA and CDR2 is YSYEKL in the germline V gene. CDR3 sequence reads: CASSQASSNQLQHF. The CDR3 DNA follows: TGCGCCAGCAGCCAGGCAAGTAGCAATCAGCTCCAGCATTTT.

This chain uses TRBV11-1 with TRBJ2-1; 9 bases line up with TRBD1. Germline CDR1 and CDR2: SGHAT and FQDESV (reference sequence). The CDR3 has 14 amino acids. Trimming took 7 bases from V and 8 from J; bases not matched to a gene: 9. The CDR3 sequence: CASTLDGDRDEQFF. The CDR3 DNA sequence: TGTGCCAGCACTTTGGATGGGGACAGGGATGAGCAGTTCTTC.

The chain is built from TRBV20-1 and TRBJ2-1, with D maybe TRBD2 (5 bases). Germline CDR1 reads DFQATT; CDR2 reads SNEGSKA (reference sequence). The CDR3 has 12 residues. As DNA, the CDR3 is TGCACCACTAGAGATTTGAGGGCTGAGCAGTTCTTC. Translated, it gives CTTRDLRAEQFF.

Details on this clonotype: One end of the junction is discordant with germline, which a read error may explain. V usage is TRBV6-1 and J usage is TRBJ1-4; 9 bases agree with TRBD1. This CDR3 comprises 16 residues. CDR1 is MNHNS and CDR2 is SASEGT in the germline V gene. CDR3 sequence (DNA): TGTGTCAGCAGTGCCTTGGACAGGGGAACTAATGAAAAACTGTTTTTT. Translated: CVSSALDRGTNEKLFF.

In the case of this clonotype: Possible read error: a much larger clone is one base away. This chain uses TRBV6-1 with TRBJ1-1; tentative D call: TRBD1 (6 bases). Germline V gene lookup returns CDR1 MNHNS and CDR2 SASEGT. The length of the CDR3 is 13 residues. The chain's CDR3 is CASSKPGATGAFF. CDR3 nucleotides: TGTGCCAGCAGCAAACCGGGGGCCACTGGAGCTTTCTTT.

J is TRBJ2-1 and V is TRBV11-2; D might be TRBD1 or TRBD2, each matching 6 bases. CDR3 length: 12 residues. Germline values: CDR1 SGHAT, CDR2 FQNNGV. Trimming took off 9 bases at V and 9 bases at J, with 15 bases between the two ends. CDR3 residues: CASSHGGSEQFF. CDR3 DNA sequence: TGTGCCAGTAGCCACGGGGGCAGTGAGCAGTTCTTC.